Listed below are T cell receptor beta chains from one sample, sequenced in a study of blood T cell repertoires in COVID-19. Only in-frame clones appear in the TCRdb table, and some are missing; sequencing was by immunoSEQ multiplex PCR. The sample carries 300,000 to 400,000 clones, about 90% recorded once. The sample comprised peripheral blood. The receptors here all came from a woman aged 55-70 years with COVID-19, enrolled during active disease. Both conserved end residues are part of each CDR3. For some rows the clone size is stated as once, few or many, or as a class when expanded; others skip it.

V gene: TRBV5-1; clone size: -; CDR3 protein: CASRISTGTEAFF
V gene: TRBV11-3; clone size: -; CDR3 protein: CASSLNGSYEQYF
V gene: TRBV5-1; clone size: -; CDR3 protein: CASSSGTGPGELFF
V gene: TRBV9; clone size: -; CDR3 protein: CASSVGGGSQPQHF
V gene: TRBV5-1; clone size: -; CDR3 protein: CASSLDRVFYEQYF
V gene: TRBV29-1; clone size: -; CDR3 protein: CSVEDHRGSYEQYF
V gene: TRBV18; clone size: few; CDR3 protein: CASSPFSGGYTF
V gene: TRBV5-4; clone size: -; CDR3 protein: CASSPQGGWVNTEAFF
V gene: TRBV11-2; clone size: once; CDR3 protein: CASSFWRGGGGELFF
V gene: TRBV9; clone size: -; CDR3 protein: CASSEGLNLANYGYTF
V gene: TRBV6-1; clone size: -; CDR3 protein: CASSAVGRATGNTIYF
V gene: TRBV6-1; clone size: -; CDR3 protein: CASSEALGTATNEKLFF
V gene: TRBV11-3; clone size: -; CDR3 protein: CASSSGGSSPLHF